The T cell receptor (beta chain) under discussion was sequenced for a study of immune characterization of retroperitoneal liposarcoma (dated 2019 in TCRdb). This clonotype appeared a single time. What this receptor recognizes is not known. No base quality values were provided; no much bigger clone lies one nucleotide off. On its own, one read is weak support. Library preparation employed PCR. For sequencing, a NextSeq 500 was employed. TCRdb's own reprocessing of the public reads used fastp at Q25 and MiXCR and kept productive beta chains. Duplicate CDR3 protein sequences are folded into a single record with the most common DNA and genes. Within this sample are more than 10,000 distinct CDR3 sequences, with roughly 50% of them counted one time only. 10% to 15% of the sample lies in the top ten. From a lookup of the germline V gene, CDR1 and CDR2 are MNHNS and SASEGT. Measured from the cysteine to the phenylalanine, the CDR3 is 16 residues long. Of the read, only the CDR3 DNA is kept; its 48 bases are in frame from base 1.

Sequencing was carried out using tumor tissue. Rearrangement joined TRBV6-1 to TRBJ2-1; 11 bases in the middle match TRBD2. The tail of the sequence fits TRBJ2-7 better, so the J call may be wrong. The sequence was obtained from a female donor with retroperitoneal liposarcoma. The CDR3 in this case is CASRKTSGSSYNEQYF. The DNA sequence is as follows: TGTGCCAGCAGAAAAACTAGCGGGAGCTCCTACAATGAGCAGTACTTC.